One and the same sample provided the 8 T cell receptor beta chains below, sequenced in a study of blood T cell repertoires in COVID-19. Assay: immunoSEQ multiplex PCR; the TCRdb copy retains only in-frame clones and omits some. The table shows approximately 210,000 clones, with under 95% occurring only once. The sample was peripheral blood. The receptor set was obtained from a man younger than 45 with acute or convalescent COVID-19.

The chain couples TRBV13 to TRBJ2-7; D gene uncertain. V lost 5 bases to trimming and J lost 0 bases, with 5 bases between them. The CDR3 extends over 12 amino acids. Germline CDR1 and CDR2: PRHDT and FYEKMQ (reference sequence). The CDR3 DNA follows: TGTGCCAGCAGCCGCAGCTCCTACGAGCAGTACTTC. Protein: CASSRSSYEQYF.

This sequence joins TRBV21-1 and TRBJ2-7; TRBD2, the table's D call, was not compared with the DNA. TRBV21-1 is described as a pseudogene. The CDR3 is made up of 15 amino acids. The CDR3 DNA follows: TGTGCCAGCAGCAAAGTTGGAAAGAGACGGGACGAGCAGTACTTC. It is translated as CASSKVGKRRDEQYF.

The chain has TRBV14 and TRBJ1-4; 9 bases agree with TRBD1. V shed 1 base, J shed 10 bases, and the junction held 7 bases outside the gene matches. The V gene's germline CDR1 is SGHDN and CDR2 FVKESK. There are 15 residues in the CDR3. The CDR3 loop is CASSQGGTGLRKLFF. In DNA form, the CDR3 reads TGTGCCAGCAGCCAAGGCGGGACAGGGTTGAGAAAACTGTTTTTT.

The J gene is TRBJ2-1, the V gene TRBV2; 7 nucleotides agree with TRBD1. This CDR3 is built from 14 residues. Germline V gives CDR1 SNHLY, CDR2 FYNNEI. Trimming took 4 bases from V and 8 from J; bases not matched to a gene: 8. CDR3 nucleotide sequence: TGTGCCAGCAGTGCTACAGGGGAGACGCATGAGCAGTTCTTC. This translates into CASSATGETHEQFF. Complete variable domain (other parts from reference TRBV2 and TRBJ2-1): EPEVTQTPSHQVTQMGQEVILRCVPISNHLYFYWYRQILGQKVEFLVSFYNNEISEKSEIFDDQFSVERPDGSNFTLKIRSTKLEDSAMYFCASSATGETHEQFFGPGTRLTVL.

V is TRBV4-2 and J is TRBJ1-2, with a weak D call TRBD1 (5 bases). The V and J ends lost 0 bases and 0 bases respectively, with 8 bases between them. The germline V gene has CDR1 LGHNA and CDR2 YNFKEQ. The CDR3 contains 15 residues. DNA of the CDR3: TGTGCCAGCAGCCAAGAGACAGCAGCTAACTATGGCTACACCTTC. Residues: CASSQETAANYGYTF.

The rearrangement uses TRBV7-9 and TRBJ1-2, with D unclear. Germline V gene data show CDR1 as SEHNR and CDR2 as FQNEAQ (reference sequence). V shed 4 bases and J shed 2 bases, with 11 bases lying between them. The CDR3 extends over 14 amino acids. CDR3 DNA: TGTGCCAGCAGCTCCTCCGGAGTCAACTATGGCTACACCTTC. The encoded protein is CASSSSGVNYGYTF.

The chain couples TRBV14 to TRBJ2-5; 9 nucleotides align to TRBD1. Germline values: CDR1 SGHDN, CDR2 FVKESK. V was pared by 4 bases and J by 4 bases, with 4 bases of the junction left unmatched. The CDR3 spans 14 residues. The CDR3 region has the DNA TGTGCCAGCAGCCGAACAGGGGGCGGAGAGACCCAGTACTTC. It encodes CASSRTGGGETQYF.

The rearrangement links TRBV7-3 to TRBJ2-5, with D possibly matching TRBD2 (6 bases). V was cut by 2 bases and J by 5 bases, with 12 bases left in between. This CDR3 is 14 amino acids long. Germline V lookup: CDR1 SGHTA, CDR2 FQGTGA. This CDR3 reads CASSLAGFGETQYF. The CDR3 DNA is TGTGCCAGCAGCTTAGCGGGGTTCGGGGAGACCCAGTACTTC.